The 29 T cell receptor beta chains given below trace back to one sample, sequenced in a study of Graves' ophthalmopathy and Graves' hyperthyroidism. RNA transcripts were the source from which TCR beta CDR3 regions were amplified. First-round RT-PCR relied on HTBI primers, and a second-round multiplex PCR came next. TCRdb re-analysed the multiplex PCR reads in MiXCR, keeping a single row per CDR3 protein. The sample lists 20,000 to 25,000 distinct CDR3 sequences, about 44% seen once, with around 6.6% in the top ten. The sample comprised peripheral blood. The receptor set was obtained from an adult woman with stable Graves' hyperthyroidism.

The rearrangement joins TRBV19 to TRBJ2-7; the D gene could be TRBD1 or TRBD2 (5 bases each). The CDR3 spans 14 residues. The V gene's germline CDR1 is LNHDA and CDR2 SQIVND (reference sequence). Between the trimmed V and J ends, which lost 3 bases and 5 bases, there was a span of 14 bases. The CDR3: CASSIDKGSDEQYF. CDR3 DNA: TGTGCCAGTAGTATCGATAAGGGGAGCGACGAGCAGTACTTC.

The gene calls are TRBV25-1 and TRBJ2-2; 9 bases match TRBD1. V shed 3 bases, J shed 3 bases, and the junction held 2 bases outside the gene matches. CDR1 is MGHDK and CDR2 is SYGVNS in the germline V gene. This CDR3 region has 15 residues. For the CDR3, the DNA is TGTGCCAGCAGTGAGGGGGACAGGGACACCGGGGAGCTGTTTTTT. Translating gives CASSEGDRDTGELFF.

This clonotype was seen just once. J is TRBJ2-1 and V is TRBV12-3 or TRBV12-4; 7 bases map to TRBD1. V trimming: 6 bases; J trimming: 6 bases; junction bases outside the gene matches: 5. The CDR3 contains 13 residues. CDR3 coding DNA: TGTGCCAGCAGATTGACAGGGACCAATGAGCAGTTCTTC. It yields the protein CASRLTGTNEQFF.

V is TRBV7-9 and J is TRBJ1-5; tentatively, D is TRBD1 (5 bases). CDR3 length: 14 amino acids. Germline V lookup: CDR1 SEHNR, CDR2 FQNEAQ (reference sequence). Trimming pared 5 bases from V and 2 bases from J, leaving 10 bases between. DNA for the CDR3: TGTGCCAGCAGCCGTACAGGTCGCAATCAGCCCCAGCATTTT. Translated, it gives CASSRTGRNQPQHF.

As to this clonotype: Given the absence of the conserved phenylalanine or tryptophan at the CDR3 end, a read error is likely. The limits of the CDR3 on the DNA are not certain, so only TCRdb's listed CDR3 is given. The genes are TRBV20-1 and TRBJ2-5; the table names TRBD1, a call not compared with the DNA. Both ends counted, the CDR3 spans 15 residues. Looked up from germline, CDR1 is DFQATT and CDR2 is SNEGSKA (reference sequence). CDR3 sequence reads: CSASVTGRNQETQCS.

The chain's CDR3 is CASSLDGQFSYNEQFF. The CDR3 DNA reads as TGTGCCAGCAGCTTAGATGGCCAGTTCTCCTACAATGAGCAGTTCTTC. The chain uses TRBV11-2 and TRBJ2-1; the D is unclear. V was pared by 0 bases and J by 0 bases, with 9 bases between. Germline values: CDR1 SGHAT, CDR2 FQNNGV. The length of the CDR3 is 16 residues. Complete variable domain (other parts from reference TRBV11-2 and TRBJ2-1): EAGVAQSPRYKIIEKRQSVAFWCNPISGHATLYWYQQILGQGPKLLIQFQNNGVVDDSQLPKDRFSAERLKGVDSTLKIQPAKLEDSAVYLCASSLDGQFSYNEQFFGPGTRLTVL.

CDR3 nucleotides: TGTGCCAGCAGCCCCAGGACTAGCGGGAGCACAGATACGCAGTATTTT. This encodes CASSPRTSGSTDTQYF. This sequence joins TRBV11-2 and TRBJ2-3; 11 bases agree with TRBD2. Germline CDR1 is SGHAT and CDR2 is FQNNGV. The V segment lost 5 bases and the J segment 0 bases; nucleotides outside the gene matches: 4. The CDR3 length is 16 residues.

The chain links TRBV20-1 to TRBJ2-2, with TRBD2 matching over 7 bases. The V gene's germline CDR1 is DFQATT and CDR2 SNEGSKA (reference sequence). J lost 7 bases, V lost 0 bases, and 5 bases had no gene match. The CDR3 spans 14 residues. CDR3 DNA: TGCAGTGCTAGAGATTTCCGGACTAGCGGGGAGCTGTTTTTT. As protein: CSARDFRTSGELFF.

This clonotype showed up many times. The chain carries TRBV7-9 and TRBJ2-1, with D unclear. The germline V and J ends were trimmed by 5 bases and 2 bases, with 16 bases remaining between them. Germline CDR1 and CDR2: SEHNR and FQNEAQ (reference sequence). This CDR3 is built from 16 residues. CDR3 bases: TGTGCCAGCAGCCAGAGCGTGAACCCGCCCTACAATGAGCAGTTCTTC. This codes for CASSQSVNPPYNEQFF.

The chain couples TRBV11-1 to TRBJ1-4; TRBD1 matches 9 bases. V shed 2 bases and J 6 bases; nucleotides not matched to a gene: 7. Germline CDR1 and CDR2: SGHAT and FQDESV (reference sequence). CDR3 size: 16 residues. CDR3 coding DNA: TGTGCCAGCAGCTTAAGGCCGACAGGGGGAGATGAAAAACTGTTTTTT. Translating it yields CASSLRPTGGDEKLFF.

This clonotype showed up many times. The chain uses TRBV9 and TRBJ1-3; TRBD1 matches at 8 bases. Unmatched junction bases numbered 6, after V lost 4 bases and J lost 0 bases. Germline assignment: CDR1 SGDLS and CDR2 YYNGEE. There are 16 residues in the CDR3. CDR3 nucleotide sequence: TGTGCCAGCAGCCAACAGGGGGGACTCTCTGGAAACACCATATATTTT. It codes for CASSQQGGLSGNTIYF.

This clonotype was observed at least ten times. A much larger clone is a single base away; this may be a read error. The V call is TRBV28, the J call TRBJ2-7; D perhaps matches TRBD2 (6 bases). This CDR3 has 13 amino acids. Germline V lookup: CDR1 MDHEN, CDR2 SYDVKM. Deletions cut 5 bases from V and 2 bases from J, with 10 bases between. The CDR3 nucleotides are TGTGCCAGCAGTATAGCGGTCGCCTACGAGCAGTACTTC. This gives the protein CASSIAVAYEQYF.

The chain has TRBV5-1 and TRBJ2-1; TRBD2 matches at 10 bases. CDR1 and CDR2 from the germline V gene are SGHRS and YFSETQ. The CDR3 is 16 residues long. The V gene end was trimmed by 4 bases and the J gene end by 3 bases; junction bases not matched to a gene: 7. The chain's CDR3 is CASSPLGLAVYNEQFF. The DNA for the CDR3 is TGCGCCAGCAGCCCCCTCGGACTAGCGGTCTACAATGAGCAGTTCTTC.

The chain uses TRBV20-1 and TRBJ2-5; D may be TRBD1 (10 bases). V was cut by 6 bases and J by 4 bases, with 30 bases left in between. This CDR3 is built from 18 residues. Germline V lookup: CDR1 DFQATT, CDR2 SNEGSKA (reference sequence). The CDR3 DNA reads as TGCAGTGCCCACGAAGAGGCTAGCGGGGACAGGGGCGTAGAGACCCAGTACTTC. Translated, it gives CSAHEEASGDRGVETQYF.

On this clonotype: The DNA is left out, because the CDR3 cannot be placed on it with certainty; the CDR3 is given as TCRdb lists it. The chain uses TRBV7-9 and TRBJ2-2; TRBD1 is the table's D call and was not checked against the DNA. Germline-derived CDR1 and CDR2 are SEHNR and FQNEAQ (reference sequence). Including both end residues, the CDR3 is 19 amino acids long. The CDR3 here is CASSWDPSGETQYFGELFF.

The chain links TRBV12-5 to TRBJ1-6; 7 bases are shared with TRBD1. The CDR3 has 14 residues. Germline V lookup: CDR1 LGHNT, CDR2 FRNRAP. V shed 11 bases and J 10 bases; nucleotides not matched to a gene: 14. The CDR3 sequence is CAGWQTGESSPLHF. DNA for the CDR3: TGTGCTGGTTGGCAAACAGGGGAAAGCTCACCCCTCCACTTT.

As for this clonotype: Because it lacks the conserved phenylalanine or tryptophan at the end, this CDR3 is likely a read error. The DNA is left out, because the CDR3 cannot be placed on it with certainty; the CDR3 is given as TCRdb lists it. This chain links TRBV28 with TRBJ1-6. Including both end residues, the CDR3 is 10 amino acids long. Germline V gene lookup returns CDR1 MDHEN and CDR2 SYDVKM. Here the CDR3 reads CACSMVLGDS.

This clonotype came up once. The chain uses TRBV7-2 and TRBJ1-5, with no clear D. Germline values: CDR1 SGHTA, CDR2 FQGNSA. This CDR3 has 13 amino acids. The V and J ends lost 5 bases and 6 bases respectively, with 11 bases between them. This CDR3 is CASSPVGGQPQHF. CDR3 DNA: TGTGCCAGCAGCCCGGTCGGAGGTCAGCCCCAGCATTTT.

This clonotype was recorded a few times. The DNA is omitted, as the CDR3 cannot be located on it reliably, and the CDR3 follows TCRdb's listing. The CDR3 region is CISVPEADSRKTSGCSYEQYF. The chain recombines TRBV7-5 with TRBJ2-7; the table gives TRBD2 as D, unverified against the DNA. TRBV7-5 is annotated as a pseudogene. Ends included, the CDR3 has 21 residues.

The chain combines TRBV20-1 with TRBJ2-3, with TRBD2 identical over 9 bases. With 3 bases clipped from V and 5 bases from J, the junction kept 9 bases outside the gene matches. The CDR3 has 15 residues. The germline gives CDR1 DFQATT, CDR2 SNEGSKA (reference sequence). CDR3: CSARGSSGTIDTQYF. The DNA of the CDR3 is TGCAGTGCTAGGGGGTCTAGCGGGACGATAGATACGCAGTATTTT.

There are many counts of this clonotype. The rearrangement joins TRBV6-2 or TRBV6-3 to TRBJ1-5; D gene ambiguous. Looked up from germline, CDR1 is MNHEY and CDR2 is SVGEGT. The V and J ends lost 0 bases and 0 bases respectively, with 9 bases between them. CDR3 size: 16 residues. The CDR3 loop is CASSYSNVRSNQPQHF. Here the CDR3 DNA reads TGTGCCAGCAGTTACTCGAATGTGCGTAGCAATCAGCCCCAGCATTTT.

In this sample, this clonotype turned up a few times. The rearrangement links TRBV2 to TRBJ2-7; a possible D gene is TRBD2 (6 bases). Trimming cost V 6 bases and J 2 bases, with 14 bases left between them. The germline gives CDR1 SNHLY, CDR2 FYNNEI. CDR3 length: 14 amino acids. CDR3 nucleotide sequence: TGTGCCAGCAGACTTACTAGCCGACCCTACGAGCAGTACTTC. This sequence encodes CASRLTSRPYEQYF. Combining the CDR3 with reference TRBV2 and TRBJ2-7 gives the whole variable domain EPEVTQTPSHQVTQMGQEVILRCVPISNHLYFYWYRQILGQKVEFLVSFYNNEISEKSEIFDDQFSVERPDGSNFTLKIRSTKLEDSAMYFCASRLTSRPYEQYFGPGTRLTVT.

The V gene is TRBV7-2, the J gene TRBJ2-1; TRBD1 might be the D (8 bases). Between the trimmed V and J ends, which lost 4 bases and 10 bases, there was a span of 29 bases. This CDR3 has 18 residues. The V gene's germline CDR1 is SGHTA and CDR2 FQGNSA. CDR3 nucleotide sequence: TGTGCCAGCAGCTCCCTCCGATCCGGACAGGGAGGGAATTGGGAGCAGTTCTTC. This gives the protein CASSSLRSGQGGNWEQFF.

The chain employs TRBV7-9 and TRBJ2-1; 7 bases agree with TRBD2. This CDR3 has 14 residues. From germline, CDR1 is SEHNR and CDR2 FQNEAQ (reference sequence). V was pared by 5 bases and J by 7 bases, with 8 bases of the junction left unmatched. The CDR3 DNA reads TGTGCCAGCAGCCCGGCGGGGGTGCCTAATGAGCAGTTCTTC. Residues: CASSPAGVPNEQFF.

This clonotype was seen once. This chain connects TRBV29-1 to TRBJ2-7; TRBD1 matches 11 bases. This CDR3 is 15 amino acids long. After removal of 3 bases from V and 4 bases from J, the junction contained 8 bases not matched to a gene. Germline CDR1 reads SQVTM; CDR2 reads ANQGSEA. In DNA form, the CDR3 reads TGCAGCGTTGACACGTCCCGGGACAGGGGGTACGAGCAGTACTTC. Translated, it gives CSVDTSRDRGYEQYF.

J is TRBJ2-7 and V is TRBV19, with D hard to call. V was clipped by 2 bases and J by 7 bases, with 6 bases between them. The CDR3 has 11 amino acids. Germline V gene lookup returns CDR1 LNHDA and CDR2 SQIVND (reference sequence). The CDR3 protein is CASSIFGEQYF. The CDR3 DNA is TGTGCCAGTAGTATATTCGGGGAGCAGTACTTC.

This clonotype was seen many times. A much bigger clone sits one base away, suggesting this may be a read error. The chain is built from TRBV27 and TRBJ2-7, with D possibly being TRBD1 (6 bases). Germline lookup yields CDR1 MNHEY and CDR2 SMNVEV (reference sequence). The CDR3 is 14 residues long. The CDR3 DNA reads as TGTGCCTGCAGTCTGAGGACAGCCGACTACGAGCAGTACTTC. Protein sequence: CACSLRTADYEQYF.

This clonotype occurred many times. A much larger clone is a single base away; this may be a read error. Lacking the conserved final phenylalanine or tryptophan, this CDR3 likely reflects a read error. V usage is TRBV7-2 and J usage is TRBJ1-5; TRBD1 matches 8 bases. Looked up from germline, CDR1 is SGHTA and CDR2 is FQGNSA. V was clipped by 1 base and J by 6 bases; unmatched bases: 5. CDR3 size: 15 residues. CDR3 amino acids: CASSLGRQGSQPQHS. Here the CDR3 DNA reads TGTGCCAGCAGCTTAGGTAGACAGGGGAGTCAGCCCCAGCATTCT.

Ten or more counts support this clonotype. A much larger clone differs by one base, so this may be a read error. CDR3 amino acids: CASSLAGADYGYTF. CDR3 DNA sequence: TGTGCCAGCAGCCTGGCGGGGGCTGATTATGGCTACACCTTC. V and J are TRBV5-6 and TRBJ1-2, with D tentatively TRBD1 (6 bases). Germline V gene data show CDR1 as SGHDT and CDR2 as YYEEEE. Trimming shortened V by 4 bases and J by 5 bases, and 15 bases separated the two germline ends. The CDR3 sequence is 14 residues long.